Below, one T cell receptor beta chain is given with its context. What it recognizes is unknown. This record comes from a study of T cell responses to AZD1222 COVID-19 vaccine. Points from the study as a whole: Clonal diversity was possibly underestimated, and white British individuals and females predominated among donors. An increase in Spike-specific TCR breadth and depth was observed after two AZD1222 doses. Per reports, nearly half of all spike-specific TCRs target regions that are unmutated in variants.

The assay was immunoSEQ multiplex PCR, and TCRdb's table has in-frame clones only and misses some. Of about 120,000 clones detected, 85% to 90% appear once; the ten largest clones hold around 3%. Germline V gives CDR1 MNHNS, CDR2 SASEGT. The CDR3 has 14 residues. V was pared by 0 bases and J by 5 bases, with 10 bases between. Sequenced here: peripheral blood, sampled 28 days after the second AZD1222 dose. This rearrangement joins TRBV6-1 to TRBJ1-2; D is undetermined. This receptor was taken from an adult who received the AZD1222 COVID-19 vaccine. CDR3 sequence: CASSEALDGYGYTF. The CDR3 region has the DNA TGTGCCAGCAGTGAAGCGCTCGATGGATATGGCTACACCTTC.